These 3 T cell receptor beta chains were all obtained from the same sample, sequenced in a study of blood T cell repertoires in COVID-19. Clones were sequenced by immunoSEQ multiplex PCR, and TCRdb holds only the in-frame ones, with some missing. The data hold more than 300,000 clones, with 90% to 95% observed a single time. Sequenced sample: PBMCs or T cells enriched from blood (not recorded which). These receptor sequences come from a woman aged 25 to 45 who had been exposed to COVID-19.

This clone was seen a single time. J is TRBJ1-1 and V is TRBV5-1; D not certain. The CDR3 is made up of 14 amino acids. V was clipped by 3 bases and J by 7 bases, with 16 bases between them. Germline CDR1 reads SGHRS; CDR2 reads YFSETQ. The CDR3 DNA is TGCGCCAGCAGCTACTATCGTTCCGAGATTGAAGCTTTCTTT. Translation: CASSYYRSEIEAFF. Supplemented by reference TRBV5-1 and TRBJ1-1, the full variable domain reads KAGVTQTPRYLIKTRGQQVTLSCSPISGHRSVSWYQQTPGQGLQFLFEYFSETQRNKGNFPGRFSGRQFSNSRSEMNVSTLELGDSALYLCASSYYRSEIEAFFGQGTRLTVV.

The rearrangement uses TRBV13 and TRBJ1-2; the D gene is possibly TRBD1 (5 bases). Germline loops: CDR1 PRHDT, CDR2 FYEKMQ (reference sequence). Trimming removed 0 bases at V and 6 bases at J, with 11 bases between. There are 14 residues in the CDR3. This CDR3 reads CASSLGTGENGYTF. CDR3 nucleotides: TGTGCCAGCAGCTTAGGTACAGGAGAGAATGGCTACACCTTC.

The chain uses TRBV6-2 or TRBV6-3 and TRBJ2-1, with 12 bases matching TRBD2. V was clipped by 3 bases and J by 5 bases; unmatched bases: 8. Germline V gene data show CDR1 as MNHEY and CDR2 as SVGEGT. The CDR3 runs 17 residues. DNA for the CDR3: TGTGCCAGCAGTTATCCCGGACTAGCGGGGAGTAACAATGAGCAGTTCTTC. Its translation: CASSYPGLAGSNNEQFF.